This entry concerns a single TCR beta chain. Per the original methods: Using reference gene primer amplification, nucleated cell counts were estimated. TCRdb's table, derived via immunoSEQ multiplex PCR, lists solely in-frame clones and lacks some. The D gene and trimming were derived from the DNA, and the V and J assignments and clone size from that table. The sample records 130,000 or so clones, roughly 90% being singletons. This record belongs to a study of blood T cell repertoires in COVID-19. V gave up 0 bases and J gave up 4 bases; unmatched junction bases: 8. Germline lookup yields CDR1 SGHDN and CDR2 FVKESK. The CDR3 extends over 18 amino acids.

Sequencing was performed on peripheral blood. The rearrangement joins TRBV14 to TRBJ2-1, with 11 nucleotides matching TRBD1. The source of this sequence is a man aged 65 to 79 with active COVID-19. CDR3 residues: CASSQDPGQGGRYNEQFF. CDR3 in DNA: TGTGCCAGCAGCCAAGATCCGGGACAGGGGGGTAGGTACAATGAGCAGTTCTTC.